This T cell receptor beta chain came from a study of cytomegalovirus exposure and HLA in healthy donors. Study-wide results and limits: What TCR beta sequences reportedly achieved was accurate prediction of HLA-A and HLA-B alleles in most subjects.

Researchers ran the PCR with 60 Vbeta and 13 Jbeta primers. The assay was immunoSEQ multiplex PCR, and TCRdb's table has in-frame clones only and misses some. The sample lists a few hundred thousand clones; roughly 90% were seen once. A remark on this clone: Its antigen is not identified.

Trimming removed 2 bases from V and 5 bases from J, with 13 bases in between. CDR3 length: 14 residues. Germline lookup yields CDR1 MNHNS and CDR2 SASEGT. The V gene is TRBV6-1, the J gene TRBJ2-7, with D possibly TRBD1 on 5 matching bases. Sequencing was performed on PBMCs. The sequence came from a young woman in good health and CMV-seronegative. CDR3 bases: TGTGCCAGCAGTGAACCGGGCAGGGTAAACGAGCAGTACTTC. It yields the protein CASSEPGRVNEQYF.